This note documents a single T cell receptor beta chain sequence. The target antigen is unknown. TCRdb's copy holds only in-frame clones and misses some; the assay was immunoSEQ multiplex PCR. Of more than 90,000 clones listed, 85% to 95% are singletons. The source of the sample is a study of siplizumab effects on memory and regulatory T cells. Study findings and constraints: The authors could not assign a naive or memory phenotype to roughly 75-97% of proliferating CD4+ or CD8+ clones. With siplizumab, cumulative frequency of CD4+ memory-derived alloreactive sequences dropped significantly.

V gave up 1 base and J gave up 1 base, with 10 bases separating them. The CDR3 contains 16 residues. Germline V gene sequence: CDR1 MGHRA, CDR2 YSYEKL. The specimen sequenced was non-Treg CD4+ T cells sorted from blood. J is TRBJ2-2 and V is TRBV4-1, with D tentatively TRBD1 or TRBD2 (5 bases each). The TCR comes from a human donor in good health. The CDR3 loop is CASSQAAGGNTGELFF. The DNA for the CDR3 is TGCGCCAGCAGCCAAGCAGCTGGGGGGAACACCGGGGAGCTGTTTTTT.